A selection of T cell receptor beta chains follows, all from one sample in a study of T cell repertoires in ileal Crohn's disease. Assay used: immunoSEQ multiplex PCR; TCRdb lists only in-frame clones, some missing. The sample carries roughly 30,000 clones, about four fifths recorded once. The sequenced material came from ileal tissue. The origin of the receptors is an adult with Crohn's disease. The CDR3 runs from the conserved cysteine through the conserved F or W. A D gene is named only where the DNA matches it firmly. For some rows the clone size is stated as once, few or many, or as a class when expanded; others skip it.

-	-	TRBV15	TRBJ1-2	CATSRGGQLYGYTF	TGTGCCACCAGCAGAGGCGGACAGCTTTATGGCTACACCTTC
TRBD2	-	TRBV5-6	TRBJ2-1	CASSLLAPNEQFF	TGTGCCAGCAGCCTACTAGCGCCAAATGAGCAGTTCTTC
-	-	TRBV19	TRBJ2-7	CASSIGGQGLYEQYF	TGTGCCAGTAGTATTGGAGGGCAGGGCCTCTACGAGCAGTACTTC
-	-	TRBV5-1	TRBJ2-1	CASSRDSPDNEQFF	TGCGCCAGCAGCCGGGACTCGCCCGACAATGAGCAGTTCTTC
-	-	TRBV6-1	TRBJ2-7	CASSRAGHIYEQYF	TGTGCCAGCAGTCGAGCGGGACACATCTACGAGCAGTACTTC
TRBD1	-	TRBV5-4	TRBJ2-7	CASSLEQGANEQYF	TGTGCCAGCAGCTTGGAACAGGGGGCCAACGAGCAGTACTTC
-	-	TRBV2	TRBJ1-4	CASNPGENEKLFF	TGTGCCAGCAATCCAGGGGAAAATGAAAAACTGTTTTTT
-	once	TRBV5-1	TRBJ2-5	CASSLLSTGETQYF	TGCGCCAGCAGCTTGCTCTCGACAGGAGAGACCCAGTACTTC
-	few	TRBV29-1	TRBJ2-7	CSVDVFDEQYF	TGCAGCGTTGACGTCTTTGACGAGCAGTACTTC
-	-	TRBV9	TRBJ2-7	CTSSLNGLAPYEQYF	TGTACCAGCTCCTTGAACGGTCTAGCCCCCTACGAGCAGTACTTC
-	-	TRBV19	TRBJ2-4	CASSIEAGSPGNIQYF	TGTGCCAGTAGTATAGAGGCAGGGTCGCCAGGAAACATTCAGTACTTC
-	-	TRBV2	TRBJ1-1	CASKYRVKGSTEAFF	TGTGCCAGCAAATACAGGGTTAAGGGGAGCACTGAAGCTTTCTTT
-	-	TRBV11-2	TRBJ2-7	CASSLTGYEQYF	TGTGCCAGCAGCCTGACTGGCTACGAGCAGTACTTC
-	-	TRBV5-4	TRBJ2-2	CASSLARQGRNTGELFF	TGTGCCAGCAGCTTGGCCAGGCAGGGTCGGAACACCGGGGAGCTGTTTTTT
-	-	TRBV18	TRBJ1-5	CASSPDNQYSNQPQHF	TGTGCCAGCTCACCAGACAACCAATATAGCAATCAGCCCCAGCATTTT
-	once	TRBV11-2	TRBJ2-7	CASSLEPVTSYEQYF	TGTGCCAGCAGCTTAGAGCCCGTGACTAGCTACGAGCAGTACTTC